This TCR beta chain was retrieved from a study of radiation and T cells in renal cell carcinoma (dated by TCRdb to the early 2020s). Background for the entire study: The samples were drawn from a clinical trial, where primary renal cell carcinomas were treated with 15 Gy of stereotactic body radiation therapy and then removed by nephrectomy 4 weeks afterward. TCR beta sequencing covered around 50 samples in total, comprising around 26 tumors and some 27 peripheral blood samples. A total of 4 million to 5 million unique CDR3 nucleotide sequences, encoding more than 2 million unique CDR3 amino acid sequences, were found across all 50 or so samples.

Interpreted using the paper, the time point label stands for: blood 2 weeks post-SBRT. The sample's treatment or condition, from its label and the paper: 15 Gy SBRT to primary tumor, nephrectomy 4 weeks later. To follow tumor-enriched clonotypes, serial peripheral blood was collected from radiation-treated patients at baseline and at 2 weeks and 4 weeks after SBRT. All patients had renal cell carcinoma with clear cell pathology. The QIAamp DNA Blood Mini Kit (Qiagen) was used to prepare genomic DNA for TCR sequencing. Samples were included in the analyses only if all quality control checks were passed. TCR beta libraries were generated from genomic DNA with the immunoSEQ kit, following the manufacturer's recommendations. To prepare libraries, a first multiplex PCR with proprietary primers was run, followed by a second PCR that added unique barcodes, and a bead cleanup was done after each round. A positive control reaction and a negative control reaction, both provided in the kit, were run with every batch of samples. The final libraries were assessed on an Agilent 4200 TapeStation D1000 ScreenTape, pooled by volume, and quantified by qPCR. Sequencing ran on an Illumina NextSeq500 with a MidOutput 150-cycle cartridge, using 156 Read1 and 15 Index1 cycles with kit custom primers. The pooled library was loaded at 0.9 to 1 pM with a roughly 20% PhiX control spike-in. The study's processing was this. Vendor-processed data were analyzed in R, and a clonotype was defined as all T cells sharing the same CDR3 nucleotide sequence. In the clone abundance analyses, frequencies in each sample were normalized to that sample's 10,000 most abundant clones. Before analysis, public T cell clones were removed, and these numbered fewer than six per sample on average. An abundance difference of at least 32-fold between compartments was the criterion for calling clonotypes tumor-enriched or baseline blood-enriched. A beta-binomial differential abundance model was used to identify clonotypes that were expanded or contracted between blood time points. The Baroni-Urbani and Buser coefficient was used to measure tumor-blood repertoire similarity, and groups were compared with two-tailed Wilcoxon tests in R. TCRdb took over this immuneACCESS table, retaining in-frame rearrangements with V and J assigned. Such tables are incomplete; in checked studies, under half of the missing clones stem from an unresolved V gene, and the remainder is unexplained. That table is the source of V, J and clone size, and D and trimming were worked out from the DNA. This sample has around 120,000 clones in its table, and more than 80% of those were observed once. Under 2.5% of the sample is taken by the ten largest.

V is reduced by 5 bases and J by 4 bases, leaving a spacing of 6 bases between them. Taken from the germline V gene (reference sequence), the CDR1 and CDR2 loops are LNHDA and SQIVND. The CDR3 numbers 11 residues from cysteine through phenylalanine. Only CDR3 DNA remains: 33 bases, in frame from the first base. General study outcomes and caveats: Top tumor clonotypes rose in blood from baseline to 2 weeks post-radiation, then contracted by 4 weeks, suggesting transient expansion of tumor-resident clones. No pretreatment tumor biopsies were available, so the baseline intratumoral presence of clonotypes could not be determined. Changes in the blood repertoire were not tracked past 4 weeks after treatment. Because the trial had a single-armed design, the trial could not examine how radiation dose or scheduling affected the TCR repertoire.

Turning to this clone: Its antigen remains unidentified. Per-base qualities were not stored, and no clone one base away is much larger. The identical CDR3 is also encoded by other nucleotide sequences in the sample.

This sequence uses TRBV19 and TRBJ2-7; possibly the D gene is TRBD1, per 6 matching bases. The TCR originated in a woman aged 55-69 years with renal cell carcinoma. The source material was blood, sampled from a patient whose treatment included radiotherapy and nephrectomy. The bases are TGTGCCAGTAGTGACAGGTACGAGCAGTACTTC. This gives the protein CASSDRYEQYF.